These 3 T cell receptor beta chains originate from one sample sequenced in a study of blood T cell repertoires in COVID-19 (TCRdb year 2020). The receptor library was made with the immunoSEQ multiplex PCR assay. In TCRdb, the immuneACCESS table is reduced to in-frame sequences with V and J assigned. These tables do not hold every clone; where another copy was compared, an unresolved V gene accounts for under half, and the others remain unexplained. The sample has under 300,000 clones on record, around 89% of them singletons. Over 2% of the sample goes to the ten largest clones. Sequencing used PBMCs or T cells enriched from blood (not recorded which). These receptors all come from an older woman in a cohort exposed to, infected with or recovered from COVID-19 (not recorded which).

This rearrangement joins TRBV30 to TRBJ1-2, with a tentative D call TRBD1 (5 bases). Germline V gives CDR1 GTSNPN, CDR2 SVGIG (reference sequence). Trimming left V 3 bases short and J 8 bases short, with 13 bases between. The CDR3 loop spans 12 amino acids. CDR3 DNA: TGTGCCTGGAGCCCGGAGGGGCACGGCTACACCTTC. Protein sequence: CAWSPEGHGYTF.

CDR3 amino acids: CASSPKVQGAYEQYF. The CDR3 DNA follows: TGTGCCAGCAGCCCAAAGGTACAGGGGGCCTACGAGCAGTACTTC. The chain uses TRBV5-4 and TRBJ2-7; the match to TRBD1 covers 8 bases. Germline values: CDR1 SGHNT, CDR2 YYREEE (reference sequence). Losses at the gene ends were 4 bases for V and 2 bases for J; bases not matched to a gene: 8. This CDR3 region has 15 residues.

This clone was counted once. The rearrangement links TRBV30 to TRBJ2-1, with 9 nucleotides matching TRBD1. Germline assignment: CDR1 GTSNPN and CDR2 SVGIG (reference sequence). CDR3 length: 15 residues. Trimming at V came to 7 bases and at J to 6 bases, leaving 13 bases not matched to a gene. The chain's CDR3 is CASYLGTGRLNEQFF. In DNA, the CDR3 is TGTGCCTCCTATCTCGGGACAGGGAGACTCAATGAGCAGTTCTTC.